The 32 T cell receptor beta chains in this list originate from one sample, sequenced in a study of technical replicates of blood from several donors. Only in-frame clones appear in the TCRdb table, and some are missing; sequencing was by immunoSEQ multiplex PCR. Of under 95,000 clones in the sample, roughly 98% are singletons; the top ten hold roughly 0.15%. Specimen: T cells isolated from PBMCs. The source of these receptors is a human donor in good health.

V and J are TRBV7-9 and TRBJ1-2; D is perhaps TRBD1 (5 bases). With 3 bases removed from V and 5 bases from J, the gap between germline ends came to 13 bases. This CDR3 region has 14 residues. CDR1 and CDR2 from the germline V gene are SEHNR and FQNEAQ (reference sequence). DNA for the CDR3: TGTGCCAGCAGCTTCACACAGGCCGCTTATGGCTACACCTTC. Translation gives CASSFTQAAYGYTF.

The chain links TRBV7-6 to TRBJ2-5; D is ambiguous. This CDR3 is built from 13 residues. V lost 0 bases to trimming and J lost 5 bases, with 7 bases between them. CDR1 is SGHVS and CDR2 is FNYEAQ in the germline V gene. CDR3 coding DNA: TGTGCCAGCAGCTTAGCGGCGAGGGAGACCCAGTACTTC. Protein product: CASSLAARETQYF.

The chain employs TRBV11-2 and TRBJ1-1; TRBD1 matches at 7 bases. This CDR3 is 15 amino acids long. V was pared by 5 bases and J by 10 bases, with 16 bases of the junction left unmatched. Germline lookup yields CDR1 SGHAT and CDR2 FQNNGV. The CDR3 nucleotides read TGTGCCAGCAGCAACCCCACCGGGAGGGGGCGGGGAGCTTTCTTT. Translation: CASSNPTGRGRGAFF.

In its sample, this clone was seen once. The chain joins TRBV5-4 to TRBJ2-7; the match to TRBD1 covers 9 bases. V lost 4 bases, J lost 3 bases, and 8 bases stayed unmatched. CDR3 size: 15 residues. Germline CDR1 is SGHNT and CDR2 is YYREEE (reference sequence). Written as DNA, the CDR3 is TGTGCCAGCAGCCCAGGACAGGGGCTGGTCTACGAGCAGTACTTC. Encoded protein: CASSPGQGLVYEQYF.

This rearrangement joins TRBV6-1 to TRBJ1-1, with D tentatively TRBD1 (6 bases). Germline V gene data show CDR1 as MNHNS and CDR2 as SASEGT. CDR3 length: 12 amino acids. Deletions cut 4 bases from V and 11 bases from J, with 14 bases between. The CDR3 coding sequence is TGTGCCAGCAGTGTTAAGACAGGCGAGGCTTTCTTT. It codes for CASSVKTGEAFF.

The genes are TRBV7-9 and TRBJ1-1; 7 positions agree with TRBD1. Germline-derived CDR1 and CDR2 are SEHNR and FQNEAQ (reference sequence). The CDR3 totals 15 residues. V lost 5 bases to trimming and J lost 1 base; unmatched junction nucleotides: 7. As DNA, the CDR3 is TGTGCCAGCAGCCTCTCCGGGACAGCGAACACTGAAGCTTTCTTT. It encodes CASSLSGTANTEAFF. Using reference TRBV7-9 and TRBJ1-1 for the parts outside the CDR3, the full variable domain is DTGVSQNPRHKITKRGQNVTFRCDPISEHNRLYWYRQTLGQGPEFLTYFQNEAQLEKSRLLSDRFSAERPKGSFSTLEIQRTEQGDSAMYLCASSLSGTANTEAFFGQGTRLTVV.

This clone was counted a single time. The chain uses TRBV30 and TRBJ1-1; D is unclear. Germline CDR1 and CDR2: GTSNPN and SVGIG (reference sequence). The CDR3 runs 12 residues. Deletions cut 4 bases from V and 0 bases from J, with 6 bases between. CDR3 region: CAWKALNTEAFF. In nucleotides, the CDR3 is TGTGCCTGGAAAGCCTTGAACACTGAAGCTTTCTTT.

The chain uses TRBV15 and TRBJ2-2, with TRBD1 identical over 10 bases. The V and J ends lost 4 bases and 3 bases, in that order; junction bases with no gene match: 11. Germline lookup yields CDR1 LNHNV and CDR2 YYDKDF (reference sequence). CDR3 length: 18 amino acids. DNA of the CDR3: TGTGCCACCAGCAAAGGGGGACAGGGGAAGGGTGACACCGGGGAGCTGTTTTTT. It codes for CATSKGGQGKGDTGELFF.

The rearrangement uses TRBV28 and TRBJ2-3, with D tentatively TRBD1 (5 bases). The CDR3 consists of 18 residues. V was shortened by 6 bases and J by 2 bases, with 24 bases between the two germline ends. CDR1 and CDR2 from the germline V gene are MDHEN and SYDVKM. The CDR3 DNA sequence: TGTGCCAGCAGCCCCCGGTCACATTCAGGGCCCCCCACAGATACGCAGTATTTT. Its translation: CASSPRSHSGPPTDTQYF.

The chain links TRBV21-1 to TRBJ2-7; TRBD1, the table's D call, lacks a check against the DNA. TRBV21-1 constitutes a pseudogene. The CDR3 is 16 amino acids. CDR3 residues: CASSKYSVQGSYEQYF. CDR3 in DNA: TGTGCCAGCAGCAAATATAGTGTACAGGGCTCCTACGAGCAGTACTTC.

This chain joins TRBV25-1 and TRBJ1-1, with D perhaps matching TRBD1 (5 bases). This CDR3 spans 14 amino acids. Germline CDR1 reads MGHDK; CDR2 reads SYGVNS. The germline V and J ends were trimmed by 3 bases and 11 bases, with 19 bases remaining between them. The CDR3 bases are TGTGCCAGCAGTGAGCAAGGGGCGGTTTCGCGGGCTTTCTTT. As protein: CASSEQGAVSRAFF.

The chain links TRBV5-1 to TRBJ1-1; 9 bases match TRBD1. The trim removed 2 bases at V and 3 bases at J, leaving 5 bases unmatched. Germline assignment: CDR1 SGHRS and CDR2 YFSETQ. There are 15 residues in the CDR3. CDR3 in DNA: TGCGCCAGCAGCTTACAGGGGGCGTCCGACACTGAAGCTTTCTTT. Its protein product is CASSLQGASDTEAFF.

The chain carries TRBV10-3 and TRBJ1-1, with 11 bases aligning to TRBD1. CDR1 and CDR2 (germline): ENHRY, SYGVKD. The CDR3 has 19 residues. V shed 0 bases, J shed 3 bases, and the junction held 12 bases outside the gene matches. The CDR3 DNA reads TGTGCCATCAGTGAGTCGATGTGGACAGGGGGCTCGGAGGACACTGAAGCTTTCTTT. Encoded protein: CAISESMWTGGSEDTEAFF.

The rearrangement joins TRBV28 to TRBJ2-3; 9 bases align to TRBD1. The CDR3 consists of 16 residues. Per germline, CDR1 MDHEN and CDR2 SYDVKM. Germline trimming cut 2 bases from V and 3 bases from J; bases unmatched to any gene: 6. CDR3 DNA sequence: TGTGCCAGCAGTTTAGAAAGGGGACAGGGAACAGATACGCAGTATTTT. Residues: CASSLERGQGTDTQYF.

V usage is TRBV2 and J usage is TRBJ2-6; D possibly corresponds to TRBD2 (5 bases). V was trimmed by 4 bases and J by 0 bases, leaving 10 bases between them. There are 16 residues in the CDR3. The germline V gene has CDR1 SNHLY and CDR2 FYNNEI. CDR3 protein: CASSVGGFSGANVLTF. CDR3 bases: TGTGCCAGCAGTGTTGGCGGGTTCTCTGGGGCCAACGTCCTGACTTTC.

This sequence joins TRBV5-8 and TRBJ1-4; a possible D gene is TRBD1 (5 bases). V was pared by 4 bases and J by 0 bases, with 16 bases between. This CDR3 comprises 17 residues. Germline-derived CDR1 and CDR2 are SGHTS and YDEGEE. The CDR3 DNA follows: TGTGCCAGCAGCCCGGGACTGGTGTGGGCAACTAATGAAAAACTGTTTTTT. This codes for CASSPGLVWATNEKLFF.

The chain couples TRBV2 to TRBJ2-7; 7 bases align to TRBD2. Germline loops: CDR1 SNHLY, CDR2 FYNNEI. The CDR3 covers 15 residues. The ends lost 8 bases at V and 2 bases at J; junction bases unmatched: 12. DNA of the CDR3: TGTGCCAGCCGAAGATCTTCGGGGGGTCCCTACGAGCAGTACTTC. This gives the protein CASRRSSGGPYEQYF.

J is TRBJ1-5 and V is TRBV5-6; 7 nucleotides align to TRBD1. Germline loops: CDR1 SGHDT, CDR2 YYEEEE. The CDR3 runs to 15 residues. With 0 bases clipped from V and 3 bases from J, the junction kept 3 bases outside the gene matches. CDR3 amino acids: CASSLGTGSNQPQHF. As DNA, the CDR3 is TGTGCCAGCAGCTTGGGGACAGGCTCCAATCAGCCCCAGCATTTT.

This clone was counted only a few times. The chain combines TRBV5-8 with TRBJ2-3; D unresolved. In germline, CDR1 is SGHTS, CDR2 YDEGEE. The CDR3 covers 12 residues. The V end was cut by 2 bases, the J end by 7 bases, with 8 bases between. The CDR3 spells CASSFPLNTQYF. DNA for the CDR3: TGTGCCAGCAGCTTCCCTCTTAATACGCAGTATTTT.

This clone was observed a single time. This chain joins TRBV7-9 and TRBJ1-1; D is perhaps TRBD1 (5 bases). From germline, CDR1 is SEHNR and CDR2 FQNEAQ (reference sequence). The germline V and J ends were trimmed by 1 base and 3 bases, with 12 bases remaining between them. This CDR3 has 15 residues. CDR3 nucleotide sequence: TGTGCCAGCAGCTTAGTGGGCACAGGCGACACTGAAGCTTTCTTT. As protein: CASSLVGTGDTEAFF.

V gene TRBV6-1 combines with J gene TRBJ1-5, with a possible D match to TRBD1 (5 bases). CDR1 is MNHNS, CDR2 SASEGT, per germline. The V end lost 4 bases, the J end lost 4 bases, and 20 bases lay between the germline ends. CDR3 length equals 17 residues. The CDR3 loop is CASSGVGGVDPNQPQHF. The CDR3 DNA reads TGTGCCAGCAGTGGGGTTGGAGGGGTCGACCCGAATCAGCCCCAGCATTTT.

This chain uses TRBV27 with TRBJ1-1, with 11 bases identical to TRBD1. The CDR3 length is 18 residues. Per germline, CDR1 MNHEY and CDR2 SMNVEV (reference sequence). Germline trimming cut 5 bases from V and 1 base from J; bases unmatched to any gene: 12. The CDR3 is CASSQGGTGGGGNTEAFF. CDR3 bases: TGTGCCAGCAGTCAAGGTGGGACAGGGGGAGGGGGGAACACTGAAGCTTTCTTT.

This chain connects TRBV28 to TRBJ1-2, with 7 bases aligning to TRBD1. CDR3 length: 11 amino acids. Per the germline V gene, CDR1 is MDHEN and CDR2 is SYDVKM. Trimming took 10 bases from V and 5 from J; bases not matched to a gene: 4. CDR3 in amino acids: CATGQAYGYTF. CDR3 nucleotides: TGTGCCACCGGACAGGCTTATGGCTACACCTTC.

The CDR3 here is CATRNQTSGQETQYF. The DNA of the CDR3 is TGTGCCACCCGAAACCAGACTAGCGGGCAAGAGACCCAGTACTTC. The genes are TRBV10-3 and TRBJ2-5, with 10 nucleotides matching TRBD2. The J segment lost 2 bases and the V segment lost 10 bases, leaving 10 bases of the junction unmatched. There are 15 residues in the CDR3. Per the germline V gene, CDR1 is ENHRY and CDR2 is SYGVKD.

The V and J genes are TRBV10-3 and TRBJ1-1; maybe TRBD1 (6 bases). Germline V gives CDR1 ENHRY, CDR2 SYGVKD. The CDR3 contains 16 residues. Trimming stripped 4 bases from V and 1 base from J, with 16 bases between. The CDR3 spells CAISASMAGENTEAFF. CDR3 DNA sequence: TGTGCCATCAGTGCGTCAATGGCAGGGGAGAACACTGAAGCTTTCTTT.

The gene calls are TRBV6-6 and TRBJ1-5, with D unclear. CDR1 is MNHNY and CDR2 is SVGAGI in the germline V gene (reference sequence). Trimming pared 2 bases from V and 0 bases from J, leaving 11 bases between. CDR3 length: 16 amino acids. CDR3 residues: CASSYRYEISNQPQHF. CDR3 nucleotide sequence: TGTGCCAGCAGTTACCGGTACGAGATTAGCAATCAGCCCCAGCATTTT.

The V call is TRBV7-6, the J call TRBJ1-1, with 7 bases matching TRBD1. Trimming took 5 bases from V and 0 from J; bases not matched to a gene: 12. CDR3 length equals 17 residues. Germline values: CDR1 SGHVS, CDR2 FNYEAQ. CDR3 DNA sequence: TGTGCCAGCAGCATAGGGACAGATTTTGCGTTGAACACTGAAGCTTTCTTT. Translating gives CASSIGTDFALNTEAFF.

V gene TRBV13 combines with J gene TRBJ1-2; 11 bases agree with TRBD1. V lost 3 bases to trimming and J lost 3 bases; unmatched junction nucleotides: 6. The CDR3 consists of 16 residues. Germline values: CDR1 PRHDT, CDR2 FYEKMQ (reference sequence). The CDR3 DNA reads TGTGCCAGCAGCTTCTACCGGACAGGGGGCTACTATGGCTACACCTTC. Amino acid sequence: CASSFYRTGGYYGYTF.

The chain has TRBV4-2 and TRBJ2-2; 8 bases match TRBD1. V gave up 4 bases and J gave up 4 bases; unmatched junction bases: 5. The germline gives CDR1 LGHNA, CDR2 YNFKEQ. This CDR3 comprises 15 residues. This CDR3 reads CASSRATGGTGELFF. The CDR3, as DNA: TGTGCCAGCAGCCGCGCTACAGGGGGCACCGGGGAGCTGTTTTTT.

The chain joins TRBV23-1 to TRBJ1-5; maybe TRBD1 (5 bases). TRBV23-1 is noted as an ORF with a role that remains uncertain. The V end lost 10 bases, the J end lost 4 bases, and 29 bases lay between the germline ends. The CDR3 spans 18 residues. CDR3: CAIPTNDHRNTENQPQHF. The DNA for the CDR3 is TGCGCCATCCCGACGAACGACCACAGGAATACCGAAAATCAGCCCCAGCATTTT.

The gene calls are TRBV4-1 and TRBJ1-1; D uncertain. CDR1 and CDR2 (germline): MGHRA, YSYEKL. The V end lost 3 bases, the J end lost 4 bases, and 12 bases lay between the germline ends. This CDR3 region has 14 residues. The chain's CDR3 is CASSQRSESTEAFF. In DNA, the CDR3 is TGCGCCAGCAGCCAGAGGAGCGAGAGCACTGAAGCTTTCTTT.

J is TRBJ2-5 and V is TRBV19; no reliable D call. Germline CDR1 LNHDA, CDR2 SQIVND (reference sequence). CDR3 length: 13 amino acids. V lost 5 bases, J lost 0 bases, and 7 bases lay in between. The CDR3 region is CASSPQDQETQYF. In DNA, the CDR3 is TGTGCCAGTAGTCCTCAGGACCAAGAGACCCAGTACTTC.